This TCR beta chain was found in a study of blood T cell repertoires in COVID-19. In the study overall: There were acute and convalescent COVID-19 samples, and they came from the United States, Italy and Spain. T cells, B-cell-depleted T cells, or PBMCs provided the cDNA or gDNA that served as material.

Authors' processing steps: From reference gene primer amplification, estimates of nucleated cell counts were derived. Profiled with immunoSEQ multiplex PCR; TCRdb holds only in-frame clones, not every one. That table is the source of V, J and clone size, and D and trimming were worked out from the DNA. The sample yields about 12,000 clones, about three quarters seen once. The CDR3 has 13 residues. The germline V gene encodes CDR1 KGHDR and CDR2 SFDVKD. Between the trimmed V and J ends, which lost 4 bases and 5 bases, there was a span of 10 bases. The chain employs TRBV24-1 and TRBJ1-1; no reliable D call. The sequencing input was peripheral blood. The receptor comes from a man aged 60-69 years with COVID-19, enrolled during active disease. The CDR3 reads CATSESGETEAFF. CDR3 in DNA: TGTGCCACCAGTGAAAGCGGGGAGACTGAAGCTTTCTTT.